This passage covers 25 T cell receptor beta chains from one sample sequenced in a study of T cell responses to AZD1222 COVID-19 vaccine. Produced via immunoSEQ multiplex PCR; TCRdb's table is partial and in-frame only. Among approximately 100,000 clones listed, 90% were seen once. The starting material was peripheral blood, obtained on day 0 of AZD1222 vaccination. The receptors here all came from an adult in good health.

The chain combines TRBV11-3 with TRBJ2-1; D possibly corresponds to TRBD1 (5 bases). The CDR3 contains 11 residues. Germline V gene lookup returns CDR1 SGHNT and CDR2 YENEEA. Trimming took off 0 bases at V and 13 bases at J, with 7 bases between the two ends. CDR3 protein: CASSLDREQFF. The CDR3 region has the DNA TGTGCCAGCAGCTTAGACAGGGAACAGTTCTTC.

This chain joins TRBV4-1 and TRBJ2-3, with 12 bases that match TRBD1. The germline gives CDR1 MGHRA, CDR2 YSYEKL. Trimming at V came to 0 bases and at J to 5 bases, leaving 6 bases not matched to a gene. The length of the CDR3 is 17 residues. In DNA form, the CDR3 reads TGCGCCAGCAGCCAAGACCGGGACAGGGGGCGTCGAGATACGCAGTATTTT. Encoded protein: CASSQDRDRGRRDTQYF.

This chain links TRBV6-6 with TRBJ2-1; no clear D gene. V lost 2 bases and J lost 5, with 13 bases in between. This CDR3 contains 15 residues. Germline CDR1 and CDR2: MNHNY and SVGAGI (reference sequence). The CDR3 region is CASSYNPRVHNEQFF. In DNA, the CDR3 is TGTGCCAGCAGTTACAACCCAAGAGTCCACAATGAGCAGTTCTTC.

The chain couples TRBV5-1 to TRBJ1-1; 9 bases are shared with TRBD1. After removal of 2 bases from V and 6 bases from J, the junction contained 2 bases not matched to a gene. This CDR3 comprises 13 residues. CDR1 and CDR2 from the germline V gene are SGHRS and YFSETQ. Here the CDR3 reads CASSFGQGSEAFF. CDR3 nucleotides: TGCGCCAGCAGCTTCGGACAGGGGTCTGAAGCTTTCTTT.

This chain uses TRBV5-4 with TRBJ1-4; D not certain. The CDR3 loop spans 15 amino acids. Germline CDR1 is SGHNT and CDR2 is YYREEE (reference sequence). V was shortened by 1 base and J by 5 bases, with 12 bases between the two germline ends. CDR3 residues: CASSLLEADNEKLFF. For the CDR3, the DNA is TGTGCCAGCAGCTTGCTCGAGGCCGACAATGAAAAACTGTTTTTT.

This chain uses TRBV7-8 with TRBJ1-2; D perhaps matches TRBD1 (5 bases). The CDR3 has 16 residues. The germline gives CDR1 SGHVS, CDR2 FQNEAQ. Trimming took 5 bases from V and 12 from J, leaving 28 bases between them. Written as DNA, the CDR3 is TGTGCCAGCAGCCTAGTAGGTGGTGGGGGAACCTATGGTGACACCTTC. Translation gives CASSLVGGGGTYGDTF.

The chain links TRBV7-8 to TRBJ1-4; D perhaps matches TRBD1 (6 bases). The CDR3 is made up of 16 amino acids. Germline values: CDR1 SGHVS, CDR2 FQNEAQ. With 5 bases removed from V and 3 bases from J, the gap between germline ends came to 16 bases. CDR3 sequence (DNA): TGTGCCAGCAGCAGCATACAGGGCCGAGCTAATGAAAAACTGTTTTTT. This codes for CASSSIQGRANEKLFF.

CDR3 sequence: CATRGGADTQYF. For the CDR3, the DNA is TGTGCCACCCGCGGGGGGGCAGATACGCAGTATTTT. This chain connects TRBV7-2 to TRBJ2-3; 9 nucleotides agree with TRBD2. CDR1 is SGHTA and CDR2 is FQGNSA in the germline V gene. Trimming took 10 bases from V and 4 from J; bases not matched to a gene: 3. The CDR3 spans 12 residues.

The rearrangement links TRBV19 to TRBJ1-1; a possible D gene is TRBD1 (6 bases). The germline V gene has CDR1 LNHDA and CDR2 SQIVND (reference sequence). V gave up 9 bases and J gave up 6 bases, with 17 bases separating them. This CDR3 comprises 13 residues. The CDR3 spells CASSPGGAAEAFF. In DNA form, the CDR3 reads TGTGCCAGCTCCCCCGGGGGGGCTGCTGAAGCTTTCTTT.

The chain links TRBV7-2 to TRBJ2-1; 12 bases match TRBD2. This CDR3 comprises 15 residues. Germline lookup yields CDR1 SGHTA and CDR2 FQGNSA. Trimming removed 1 base from V and 7 bases from J; junction bases left unmatched: 2. The CDR3 bases are TGTGCCAGCAGCTTAGTTGGACTAGCGGGGAATGAGCAGTTCTTC. It translates to CASSLVGLAGNEQFF.

The chain is built from TRBV5-1 and TRBJ1-6; D might be TRBD1 (5 bases). CDR3 length: 16 residues. V lost 0 bases and J 5 bases, leaving 12 bases between the germline ends. Germline V gene lookup returns CDR1 SGHRS and CDR2 YFSETQ. The CDR3 bases are TGCGCCAGCAGCTTGGCTTCGGGGGGGAATAATTCACCCCTCCACTTT. Translation gives CASSLASGGNNSPLHF. The full variable domain, with the rest looked up from reference TRBV5-1 and TRBJ1-6, is KAGVTQTPRYLIKTRGQQVTLSCSPISGHRSVSWYQQTPGQGLQFLFEYFSETQRNKGNFPGRFSGRQFSNSRSEMNVSTLELGDSALYLCASSLASGGNNSPLHFGNGTRLTVT.

The genes are TRBV30 and TRBJ2-1; D is unresolved. There are 12 residues in the CDR3. CDR1 and CDR2 from the germline V gene are GTSNPN and SVGIG (reference sequence). The V end was cut by 1 base, the J end by 7 bases, with 8 bases between. The CDR3 DNA is TGTGCCTGGAGTGCCAGCAGTAATGAGCAGTTCTTC. Translating gives CAWSASSNEQFF.

The rearrangement links TRBV11-2 to TRBJ1-1; possible D gene TRBD1, 5 bases. Germline loops: CDR1 SGHAT, CDR2 FQNNGV. V lost 9 bases and J 6 bases, leaving 17 bases between the germline ends. The CDR3 contains 13 residues. CDR3 nucleotides: TGTGCCAGTGAATACGGGGGAACCGCTGAAGCTTTCTTT. Its protein is CASEYGGTAEAFF.

The genes are TRBV7-2 and TRBJ2-7; TRBD1 is a possible D gene (6 bases). The V end was cut by 3 bases, the J end by 2 bases, with 14 bases between. Germline V gives CDR1 SGHTA, CDR2 FQGNSA. The CDR3 length is 15 residues. For the CDR3, the DNA is TGTGCCAGCAGCTTTGACAGGTCAACCACCTACGAGCAGTACTTC. Protein product: CASSFDRSTTYEQYF. Based on the CDR3 plus reference TRBV7-2 and TRBJ2-7, the full variable domain is GAGVSQSPSNKVTEKGKDVELRCDPISGHTALYWYRQSLGQGLEFLIYFQGNSAPDKSGLPSDRFSAERTGGSVSTLTIQRTQQEDSAVYLCASSFDRSTTYEQYFGPGTRLTVT.

The chain combines TRBV27 with TRBJ2-1, with D possibly TRBD1 on 6 matching bases. Trimming removed 5 bases at V and 1 base at J, with 12 bases between. Per the germline V gene, CDR1 is MNHEY and CDR2 is SMNVEV (reference sequence). The CDR3 covers 15 residues. The CDR3 spells CASSRNQGSYNEQFF. The CDR3 DNA reads as TGTGCCAGCAGTCGGAACCAGGGGTCCTACAATGAGCAGTTCTTC.

This rearrangement joins TRBV10-3 to TRBJ2-3; D remains unclear. The V end was cut by 5 bases, the J end by 0 bases, with 18 bases between. This CDR3 region has 17 residues. Germline V CDR1 and CDR2: ENHRY, SYGVKD. The CDR3 sequence is CAISNESDQPSTDTQYF. The CDR3 nucleotides read TGTGCCATCAGTAACGAATCTGACCAGCCTAGCACAGATACGCAGTATTTT.

V usage is TRBV7-9 and J usage is TRBJ1-1, with D hard to call. Germline CDR1 reads SEHNR; CDR2 reads FQNEAQ (reference sequence). CDR3 length equals 13 residues. V lost 5 bases and J 0 bases, leaving 7 bases between the germline ends. The CDR3 DNA follows: TGTGCCAGCAGCCTAACGGTGAACACTGAAGCTTTCTTT. It encodes CASSLTVNTEAFF.

The J gene is TRBJ1-1, the V gene TRBV3-1 (or the pseudogene TRBV3-2), with D tentatively TRBD1 (5 bases). Germline V CDR1 and CDR2: LGHDT, YNNKEL (reference sequence). The CDR3 extends over 15 amino acids. Between the trimmed V and J ends, which lost 0 bases and 9 bases, there was a span of 17 bases. CDR3 amino acids: CASSQDRQMVGQAFF. For the CDR3, the DNA is TGTGCCAGCAGCCAAGATCGACAGATGGTGGGCCAAGCTTTCTTT.

V and J are TRBV7-9 and TRBJ1-6; D is unclear. Per germline, CDR1 SEHNR and CDR2 FQNEAQ (reference sequence). CDR3 size: 16 residues. Trimming left V 0 bases short and J 6 bases short, with 12 bases between. CDR3 DNA: TGTGCCAGCAGCTTAGCAATCGACACTTTTAATTCACCCCTCCACTTT. This sequence encodes CASSLAIDTFNSPLHF.

CDR3 region: CASSEAGRGAGNTIYF. CDR3 nucleotides: TGTGCCAGCAGTGAGGCCGGAAGGGGTGCCGGAAACACCATATATTTT. J is TRBJ1-3 and V is TRBV6-1, with D perhaps TRBD1 (5 bases). This CDR3 region has 16 residues. The ends were cut back, 3 bases at V and 4 bases at J, with 16 bases in the middle. CDR1 and CDR2 (germline): MNHNS, SASEGT.

The chain employs TRBV10-2 and TRBJ1-4; the D is unclear. With 3 bases removed from V and 0 bases from J, the gap between germline ends came to 11 bases. The CDR3 runs to 16 residues. The germline CDR1 and CDR2 sequences are WSHSY and SAAADI. CDR3 region: CASSDDRRTTNEKLFF. The DNA for the CDR3 is TGCGCCAGCAGTGACGATAGGAGAACAACTAATGAAAAACTGTTTTTT.

This sequence joins TRBV5-4 and TRBJ2-7, with 8 nucleotides matching TRBD1. Trimming removed 4 bases from V and 0 bases from J; junction bases left unmatched: 9. This CDR3 has 16 amino acids. Germline loops: CDR1 SGHNT, CDR2 YYREEE (reference sequence). The CDR3 nucleotides read TGTGCCAGCAGCATGGGGACAGGTCCTACCTCCTACGAGCAGTACTTC. Translation gives CASSMGTGPTSYEQYF.

V gene TRBV5-1 combines with J gene TRBJ1-5; 7 nucleotides agree with TRBD1. Germline assignment: CDR1 SGHRS and CDR2 YFSETQ. V lost 7 bases and J lost 1; bases outside the gene matches: 14. The CDR3 runs to 17 residues. This chain's CDR3 is CASSFPRQGFSNQPQHF. Here the CDR3 DNA reads TGCGCCAGCTCGTTCCCGAGACAGGGATTCAGCAATCAGCCCCAGCATTTT.

This clone was observed a single time. The rearrangement uses TRBV18 and TRBJ1-2, with D possibly TRBD1 on 5 matching bases. This CDR3 spans 15 amino acids. Looked up from germline, CDR1 is KGHSH and CDR2 is LQKENI. Trimming left V 0 bases short and J 4 bases short, with 12 bases between. The CDR3 protein is CASSPPGPGIYGYTF. The DNA of the CDR3 is TGTGCCAGCTCACCACCCGGGCCAGGGATCTATGGCTACACCTTC.

The chain combines TRBV18 with TRBJ1-4, with TRBD1 identical over 10 bases. Germline assignment: CDR1 KGHSH and CDR2 LQKENI. The CDR3 has 17 amino acids. The V segment lost 3 bases and the J segment 0 bases; nucleotides outside the gene matches: 4. In DNA, the CDR3 is TGTGCCAGCTCACCTTACGGGACAGGGGCAACTAATGAAAAACTGTTTTTT. Translating gives CASSPYGTGATNEKLFF.